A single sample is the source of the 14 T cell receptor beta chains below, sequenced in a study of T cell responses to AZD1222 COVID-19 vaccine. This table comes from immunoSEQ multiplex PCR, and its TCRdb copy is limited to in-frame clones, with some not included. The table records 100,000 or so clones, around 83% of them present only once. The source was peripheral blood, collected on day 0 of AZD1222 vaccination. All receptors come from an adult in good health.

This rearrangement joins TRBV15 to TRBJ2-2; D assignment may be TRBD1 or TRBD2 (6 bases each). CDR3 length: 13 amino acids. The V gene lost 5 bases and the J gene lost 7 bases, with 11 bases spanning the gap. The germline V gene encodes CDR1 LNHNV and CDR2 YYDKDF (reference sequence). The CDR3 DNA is TGTGCCACCAGCGGGGGGCAAGGCGGGGAGCTGTTTTTT. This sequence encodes CATSGGQGGELFF.

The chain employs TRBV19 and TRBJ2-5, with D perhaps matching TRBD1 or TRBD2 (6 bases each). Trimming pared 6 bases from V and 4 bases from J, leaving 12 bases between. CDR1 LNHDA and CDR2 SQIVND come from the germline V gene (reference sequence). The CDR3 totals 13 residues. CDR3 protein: CASSHGGPETQYF. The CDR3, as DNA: TGTGCCAGTAGCCACGGGGGCCCAGAGACCCAGTACTTC.

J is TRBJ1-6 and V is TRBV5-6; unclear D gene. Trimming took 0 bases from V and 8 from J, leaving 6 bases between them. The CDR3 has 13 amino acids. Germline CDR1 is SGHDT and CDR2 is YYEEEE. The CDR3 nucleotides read TGTGCCAGCAGCTTGGAATCACATTCACCCCTCCACTTT. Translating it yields CASSLESHSPLHF.

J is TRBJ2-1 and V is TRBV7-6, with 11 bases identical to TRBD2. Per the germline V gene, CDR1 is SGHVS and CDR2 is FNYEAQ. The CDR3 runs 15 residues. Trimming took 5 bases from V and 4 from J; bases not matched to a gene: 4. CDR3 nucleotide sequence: TGTGCCAGCAGCCTCCGGACTAGCGGGTACAATGAGCAGTTCTTC. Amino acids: CASSLRTSGYNEQFF.

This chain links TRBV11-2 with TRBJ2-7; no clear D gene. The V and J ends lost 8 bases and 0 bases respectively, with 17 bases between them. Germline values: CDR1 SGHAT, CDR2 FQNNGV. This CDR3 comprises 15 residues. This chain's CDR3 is CASSSGPVASYEQYF. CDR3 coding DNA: TGTGCCAGCTCTTCTGGACCAGTTGCCTCCTACGAGCAGTACTTC.

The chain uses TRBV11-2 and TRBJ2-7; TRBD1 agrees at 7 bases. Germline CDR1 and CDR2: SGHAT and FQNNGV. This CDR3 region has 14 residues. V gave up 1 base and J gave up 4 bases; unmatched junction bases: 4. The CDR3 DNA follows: TGTGCCAGCAGCTTAGGAGGGACAGTATACGAGCAGTACTTC. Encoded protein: CASSLGGTVYEQYF.

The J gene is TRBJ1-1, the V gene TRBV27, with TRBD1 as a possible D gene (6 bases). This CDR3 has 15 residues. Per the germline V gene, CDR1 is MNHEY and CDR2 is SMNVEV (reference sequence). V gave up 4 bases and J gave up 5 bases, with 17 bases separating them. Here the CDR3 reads CASSSYSNRATEAFF. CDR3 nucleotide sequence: TGTGCCAGCAGTTCCTACTCTAACAGGGCTACTGAAGCTTTCTTT.

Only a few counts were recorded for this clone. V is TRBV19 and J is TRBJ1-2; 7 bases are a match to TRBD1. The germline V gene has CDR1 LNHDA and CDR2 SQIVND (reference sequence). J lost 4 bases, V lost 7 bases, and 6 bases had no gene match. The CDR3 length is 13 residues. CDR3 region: CASTRGSRYGYTF. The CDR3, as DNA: TGTGCCAGTACCAGGGGGTCCCGCTATGGCTACACCTTC.

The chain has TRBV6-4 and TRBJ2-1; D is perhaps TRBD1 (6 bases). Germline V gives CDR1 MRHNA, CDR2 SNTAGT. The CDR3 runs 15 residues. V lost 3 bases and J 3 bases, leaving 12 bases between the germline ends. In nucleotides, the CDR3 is TGTGCCAGCAGTGAAGGGGGAGAGGGCTACAATGAGCAGTTCTTC. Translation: CASSEGGEGYNEQFF.

This CDR3 reads CAWRADRTPNYGYTF. The CDR3 DNA reads as TGTGCCTGGAGGGCGGACAGGACTCCTAACTATGGCTACACCTTC. The rearrangement uses TRBV30 and TRBJ1-2, with 7 bases fitting TRBD1. The V gene end was trimmed by 3 bases and the J gene end by 0 bases; junction bases not matched to a gene: 7. This CDR3 contains 15 residues. Looked up from germline, CDR1 is GTSNPN and CDR2 is SVGIG (reference sequence).

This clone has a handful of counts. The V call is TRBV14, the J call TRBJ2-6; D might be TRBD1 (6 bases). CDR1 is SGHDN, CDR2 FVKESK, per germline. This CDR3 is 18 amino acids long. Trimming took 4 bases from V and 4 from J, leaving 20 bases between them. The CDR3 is CASSPADRGPLGANVLTF. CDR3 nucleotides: TGTGCCAGCAGCCCCGCGGACAGAGGTCCGTTGGGGGCCAACGTCCTGACTTTC. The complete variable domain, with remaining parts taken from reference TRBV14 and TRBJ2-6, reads EAGVTQFPSHSVIEKGQTVTLRCDPISGHDNLYWYRRVMGKEIKFLLHFVKESKQDESGMPNNRFLAERTGGTYSTLKVQPAELEDSGVYFCASSPADRGPLGANVLTFGAGSRLTVL.

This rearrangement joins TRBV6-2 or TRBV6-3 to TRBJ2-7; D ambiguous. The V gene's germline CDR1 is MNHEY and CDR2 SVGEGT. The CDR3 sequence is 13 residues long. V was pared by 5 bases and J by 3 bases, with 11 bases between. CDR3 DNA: TGTGCCAGCAGTATTACGGAACTCTACGAGCAGTACTTC. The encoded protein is CASSITELYEQYF.

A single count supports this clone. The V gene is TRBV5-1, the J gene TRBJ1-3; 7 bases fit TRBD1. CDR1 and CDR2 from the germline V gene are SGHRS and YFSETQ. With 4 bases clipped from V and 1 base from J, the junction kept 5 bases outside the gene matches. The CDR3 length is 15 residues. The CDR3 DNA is TGCGCCAGCAGCCTAGACAGGGTGTCTGGAAACACCATATATTTT. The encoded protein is CASSLDRVSGNTIYF.

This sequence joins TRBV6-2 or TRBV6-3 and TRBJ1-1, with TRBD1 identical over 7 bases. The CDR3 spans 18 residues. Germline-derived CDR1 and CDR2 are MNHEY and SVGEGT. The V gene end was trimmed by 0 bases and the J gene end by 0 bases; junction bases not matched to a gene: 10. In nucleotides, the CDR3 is TGTGCCAGCAGTTACTCACCAGGGGGGCCCTCGATGAACACTGAAGCTTTCTTT. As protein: CASSYSPGGPSMNTEAFF.